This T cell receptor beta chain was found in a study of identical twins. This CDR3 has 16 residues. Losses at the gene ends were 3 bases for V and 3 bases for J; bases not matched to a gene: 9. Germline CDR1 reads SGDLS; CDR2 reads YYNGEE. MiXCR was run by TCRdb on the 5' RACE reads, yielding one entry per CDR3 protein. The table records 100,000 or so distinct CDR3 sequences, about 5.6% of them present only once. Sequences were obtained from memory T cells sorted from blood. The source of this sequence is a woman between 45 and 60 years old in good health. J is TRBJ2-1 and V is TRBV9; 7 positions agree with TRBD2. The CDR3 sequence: CASSAKQLANYNEQFF. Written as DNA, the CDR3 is TGTGCCAGCAGCGCAAAACAACTAGCGAACTACAATGAGCAGTTCTTC. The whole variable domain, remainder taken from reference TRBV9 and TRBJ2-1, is DSGVTQTPKHLITATGQRVTLRCSPRSGDLSVYWYQQSLDQGLQFLIQYYNGEERAKGNILERFSAQQFPDLHSELNLSSLELGDSALYFCASSAKQLANYNEQFFGPGTRLTVL.